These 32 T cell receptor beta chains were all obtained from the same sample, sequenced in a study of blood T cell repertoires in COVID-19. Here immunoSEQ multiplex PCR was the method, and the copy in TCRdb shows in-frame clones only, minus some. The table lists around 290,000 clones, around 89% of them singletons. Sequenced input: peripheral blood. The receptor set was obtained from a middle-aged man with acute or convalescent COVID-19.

The CDR3 loop reads CASGGGSTVAFF. The CDR3 bases are TGTGCCAGCGGGGGGGGTTCTACCGTGGCTTTCTTT. The chain joins TRBV6-5 to TRBJ1-1; TRBD1 is a possible D gene (5 bases). Trimming shortened V by 8 bases and J by 11 bases, and 18 bases separated the two germline ends. The CDR3 has 12 amino acids. CDR1 is MNHEY, CDR2 SVGAGI, per germline.

The CDR3 region is CASSPNRVQETQYF. The CDR3 region has the DNA TGTGCCAGCAGCCCGAACAGGGTCCAAGAGACCCAGTACTTC. The chain has TRBV3-1 (or the pseudogene TRBV3-2) and TRBJ2-5; possible D gene TRBD1, 6 bases. This CDR3 comprises 14 residues. V gave up 4 bases and J gave up 1 base, with 10 bases separating them. The germline gives CDR1 LGHDT, CDR2 YNNKEL (reference sequence).

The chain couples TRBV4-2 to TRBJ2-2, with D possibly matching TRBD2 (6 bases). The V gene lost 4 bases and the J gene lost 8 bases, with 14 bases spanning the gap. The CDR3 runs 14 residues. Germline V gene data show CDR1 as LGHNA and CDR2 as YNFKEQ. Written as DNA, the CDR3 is TGTGCCAGCAGCCTGGAGGGGCCTCCGGGGGAGCTGTTTTTT. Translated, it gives CASSLEGPPGELFF.

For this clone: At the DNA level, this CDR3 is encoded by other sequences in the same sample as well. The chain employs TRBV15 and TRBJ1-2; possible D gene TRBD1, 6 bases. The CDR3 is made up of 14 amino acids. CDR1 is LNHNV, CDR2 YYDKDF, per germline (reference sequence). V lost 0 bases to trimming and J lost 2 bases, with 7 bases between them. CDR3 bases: TGTGCCACCAGCAGAGACAGGGGCAACTATGGCTACACCTTC. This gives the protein CATSRDRGNYGYTF. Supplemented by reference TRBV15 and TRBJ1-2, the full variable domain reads DAMVIQNPRYQVTQFGKPVTLSCSQTLNHNVMYWYQQKSSQAPKLLFHYYDKDFNNEADTPDNFQSRRPNTSFCFLDIRSPGLGDTAMYLCATSRDRGNYGYTFGSGTRLTVV.

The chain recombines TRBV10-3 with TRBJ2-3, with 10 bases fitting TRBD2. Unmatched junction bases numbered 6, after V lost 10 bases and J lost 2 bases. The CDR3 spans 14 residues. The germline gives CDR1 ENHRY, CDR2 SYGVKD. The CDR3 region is CATASGGNTDTQYF. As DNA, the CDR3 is TGTGCCACCGCTAGCGGGGGAAACACAGATACGCAGTATTTT.

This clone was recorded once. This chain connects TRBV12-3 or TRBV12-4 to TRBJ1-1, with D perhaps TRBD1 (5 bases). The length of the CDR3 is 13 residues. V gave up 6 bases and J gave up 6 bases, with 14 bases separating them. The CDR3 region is CASSLRQWAEAFF. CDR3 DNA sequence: TGTGCCAGCAGCCTTAGACAGTGGGCTGAAGCTTTCTTT.

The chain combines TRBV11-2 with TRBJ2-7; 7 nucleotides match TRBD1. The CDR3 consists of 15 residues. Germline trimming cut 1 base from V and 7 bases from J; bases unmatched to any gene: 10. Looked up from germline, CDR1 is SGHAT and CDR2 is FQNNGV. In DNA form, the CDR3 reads TGTGCCAGCAGCTTAGGGGGGACAGCTCATGAGGAGCAGTACTTC. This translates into CASSLGGTAHEEQYF.

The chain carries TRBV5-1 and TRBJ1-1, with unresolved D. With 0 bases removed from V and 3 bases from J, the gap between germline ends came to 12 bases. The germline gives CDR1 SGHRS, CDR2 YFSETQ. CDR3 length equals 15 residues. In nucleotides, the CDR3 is TGCGCCAGCAGCTTGGGCGGGGAGGTTTACACTGAAGCTTTCTTT. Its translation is CASSLGGEVYTEAFF.

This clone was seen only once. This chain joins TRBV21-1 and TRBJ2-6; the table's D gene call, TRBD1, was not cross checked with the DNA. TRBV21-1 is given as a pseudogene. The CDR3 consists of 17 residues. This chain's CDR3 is CASIPGQGAPGANVLTF. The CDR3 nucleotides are TGTGCCAGCATCCCGGGACAGGGGGCGCCTGGGGCCAACGTCCTGACTTTC.

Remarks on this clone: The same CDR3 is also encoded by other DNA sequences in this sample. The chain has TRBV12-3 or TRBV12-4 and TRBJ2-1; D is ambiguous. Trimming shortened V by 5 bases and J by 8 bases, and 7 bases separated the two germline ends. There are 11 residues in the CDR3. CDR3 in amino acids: CASSPRDEQFF. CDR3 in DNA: TGTGCCAGCAGTCCCCGAGATGAGCAGTTCTTC.

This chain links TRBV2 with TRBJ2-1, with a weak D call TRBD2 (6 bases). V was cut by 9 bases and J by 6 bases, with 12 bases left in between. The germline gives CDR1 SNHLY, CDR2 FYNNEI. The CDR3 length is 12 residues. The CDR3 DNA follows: TGTGCCAGTCGACTAGTTGGCAATGAGCAGTTCTTC. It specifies CASRLVGNEQFF.

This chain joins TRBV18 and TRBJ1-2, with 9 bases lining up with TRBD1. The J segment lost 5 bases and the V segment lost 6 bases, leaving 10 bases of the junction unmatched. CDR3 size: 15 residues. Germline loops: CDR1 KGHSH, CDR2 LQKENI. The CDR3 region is CASSLFRDREYGYTF. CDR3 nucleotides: TGTGCCAGCTCGCTTTTCCGGGACAGGGAATATGGCTACACCTTC.

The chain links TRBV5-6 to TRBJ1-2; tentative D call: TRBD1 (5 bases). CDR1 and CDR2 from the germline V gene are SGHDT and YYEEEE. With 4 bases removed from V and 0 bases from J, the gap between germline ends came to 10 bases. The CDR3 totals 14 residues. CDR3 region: CASSPDKANYGYTF. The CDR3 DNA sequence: TGTGCCAGCAGCCCGGACAAAGCTAACTATGGCTACACCTTC.

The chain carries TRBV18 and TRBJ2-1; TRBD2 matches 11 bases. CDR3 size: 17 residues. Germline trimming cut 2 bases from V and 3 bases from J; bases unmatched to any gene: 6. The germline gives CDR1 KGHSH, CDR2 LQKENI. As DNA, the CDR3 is TGTGCCAGCTCACCAACGGGTCTAGCGGGGGGCTACAATGAGCAGTTCTTC. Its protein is CASSPTGLAGGYNEQFF.

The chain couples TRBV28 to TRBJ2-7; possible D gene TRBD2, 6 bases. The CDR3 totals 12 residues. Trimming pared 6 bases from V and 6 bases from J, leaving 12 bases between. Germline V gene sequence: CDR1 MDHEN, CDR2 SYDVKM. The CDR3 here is CASRALASEQYF. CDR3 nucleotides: TGTGCCAGCAGGGCTCTAGCGTCCGAGCAGTACTTC.

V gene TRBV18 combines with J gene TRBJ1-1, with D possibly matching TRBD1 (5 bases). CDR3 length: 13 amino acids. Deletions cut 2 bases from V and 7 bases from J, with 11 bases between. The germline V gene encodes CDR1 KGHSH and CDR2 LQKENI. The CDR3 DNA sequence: TGTGCCAGCTCACCAAGTCTAGGGGTTGAAGCTTTCTTT. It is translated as CASSPSLGVEAFF.

The CDR3: CASSKAEGGQPQHF. The CDR3, as DNA: TGTGCCAGCAGCAAAGCGGAGGGTGGCCAGCCCCAGCATTTT. The J gene is TRBJ1-5, the V gene TRBV21-1. TRBV21-1 corresponds to a pseudogene. The CDR3 spans 14 residues.

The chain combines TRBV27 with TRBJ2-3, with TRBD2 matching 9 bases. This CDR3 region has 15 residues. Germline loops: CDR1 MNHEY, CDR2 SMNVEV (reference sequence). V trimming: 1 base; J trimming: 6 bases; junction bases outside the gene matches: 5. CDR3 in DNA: TGTGCCAGCAGTTTATTTAGCGGGGGTCCGGATACGCAGTATTTT. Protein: CASSLFSGGPDTQYF.

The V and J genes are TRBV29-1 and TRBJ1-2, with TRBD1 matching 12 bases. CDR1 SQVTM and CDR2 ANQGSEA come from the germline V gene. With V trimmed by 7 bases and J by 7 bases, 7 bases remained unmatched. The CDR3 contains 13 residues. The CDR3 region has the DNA TGCAGCGCATGGGACAGGGGGCAGGGTGGCTACACCTTC. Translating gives CSAWDRGQGGYTF.

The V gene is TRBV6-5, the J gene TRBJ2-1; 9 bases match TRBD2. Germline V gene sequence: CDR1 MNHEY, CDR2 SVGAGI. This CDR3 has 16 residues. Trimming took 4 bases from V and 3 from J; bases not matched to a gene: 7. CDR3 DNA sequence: TGTGCCAGCAGTTCATCTAGCGGGGCGGGCTACAATGAGCAGTTCTTC. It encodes CASSSSSGAGYNEQFF.

The CDR3 reads CASSHPVSRGYTF. CDR3 nucleotide sequence: TGTGCCAGCAGCCACCCGGTGAGTCGTGGCTACACCTTC. V and J are TRBV3-1 (or the pseudogene TRBV3-2) and TRBJ1-2; D call uncertain. CDR1 LGHDT and CDR2 YNNKEL come from the germline V gene (reference sequence). The CDR3 extends over 13 amino acids. Between the trimmed V and J ends, which lost 3 bases and 7 bases, there was a span of 12 bases.

The CDR3 region has the DNA TGCGCCAGCAGCCCGCACGGGACAGGGTCCGGTCAGCCCCAGCATTTT. It translates to CASSPHGTGSGQPQHF. The chain has TRBV5-1 and TRBJ1-5; 9 bases line up with TRBD1. Germline CDR1 is SGHRS and CDR2 is YFSETQ. J was trimmed by 6 bases and V by 4 bases; bases with no gene match: 11. CDR3 length: 16 residues.

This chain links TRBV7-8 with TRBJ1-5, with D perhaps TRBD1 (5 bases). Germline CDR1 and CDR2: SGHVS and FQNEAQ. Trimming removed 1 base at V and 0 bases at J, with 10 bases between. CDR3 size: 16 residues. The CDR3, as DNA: TGTGCCAGCAGCTTAGGAACCGGGGGTAGCAATCAGCCCCAGCATTTT. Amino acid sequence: CASSLGTGGSNQPQHF. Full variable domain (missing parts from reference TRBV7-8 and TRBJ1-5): GAGVSQSPRYKVAKRGQDVALRCDPISGHVSLFWYQQALGQGPEFLTYFQNEAQLDKSGLPSDRFFAERPEGSVSTLKIQRTQQEDSAVYLCASSLGTGGSNQPQHFGDGTRLSIL.

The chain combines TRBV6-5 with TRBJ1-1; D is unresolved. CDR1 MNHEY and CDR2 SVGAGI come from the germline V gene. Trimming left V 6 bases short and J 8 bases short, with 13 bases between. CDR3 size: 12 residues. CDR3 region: CASSHLQREAFF. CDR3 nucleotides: TGTGCCAGCAGCCATCTGCAACGGGAAGCTTTCTTT.

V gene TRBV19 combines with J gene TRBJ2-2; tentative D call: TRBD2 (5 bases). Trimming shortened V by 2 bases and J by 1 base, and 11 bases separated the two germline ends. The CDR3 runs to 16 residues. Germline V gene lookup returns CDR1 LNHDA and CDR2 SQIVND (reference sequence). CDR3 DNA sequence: TGTGCCAGTAGTATAAAATGGGAGAGGAACACCGGGGAGCTGTTTTTT. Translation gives CASSIKWERNTGELFF.

As DNA, the CDR3 is TGTGCCAGCAGCCCCTCTCCAGGGGCCAACACTGAAGCTTTCTTT. Amino acids: CASSPSPGANTEAFF. V gene TRBV3-1 (or the pseudogene TRBV3-2) combines with J gene TRBJ1-1; D perhaps matches TRBD1 (6 bases). In germline, CDR1 is LGHDT, CDR2 YNNKEL (reference sequence). The CDR3 has 15 amino acids. Trimming left V 4 bases short and J 2 bases short, with 14 bases between.

Here the CDR3 DNA reads TGTGCCAGCAGCTTAGCGCGACCGGGCGGGGCTGGAAACACCATATATTTT. This codes for CASSLARPGGAGNTIYF. The J gene is TRBJ1-3, the V gene TRBV11-2; no reliable D call. The CDR3 is 17 amino acids. Germline V CDR1 and CDR2: SGHAT, FQNNGV. Between the trimmed V and J ends, which lost 1 base and 2 bases, there was a span of 15 bases.

CDR3 coding DNA: TGTGCCAGCACTCCAGGGTTTAGCTCTGGAAACACCATATATTTT. Residues: CASTPGFSSGNTIYF. The chain links TRBV6-6 to TRBJ1-3; possible D gene TRBD1, 5 bases. CDR1 is MNHNY, CDR2 SVGAGI, per germline (reference sequence). The CDR3 length is 15 residues. The V end was cut by 7 bases, the J end by 0 bases, with 13 bases between.

The CDR3 region is CASSVTVPPRGYTF. CDR3 in DNA: TGTGCCAGCAGTGTGACAGTTCCCCCCCGGGGCTACACCTTC. V usage is TRBV6-4 and J usage is TRBJ1-2, with D perhaps TRBD1 (5 bases). The CDR3 spans 14 residues. The ends were cut back, 4 bases at V and 8 bases at J, with 17 bases in the middle. Germline-derived CDR1 and CDR2 are MRHNA and SNTAGT.

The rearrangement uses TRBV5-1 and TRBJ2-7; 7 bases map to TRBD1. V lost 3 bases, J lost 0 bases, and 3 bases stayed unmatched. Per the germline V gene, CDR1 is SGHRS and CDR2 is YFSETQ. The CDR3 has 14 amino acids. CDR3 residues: CASSSDRSSYEQYF. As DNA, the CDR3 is TGCGCCAGCAGCTCGGACAGGAGCTCCTACGAGCAGTACTTC. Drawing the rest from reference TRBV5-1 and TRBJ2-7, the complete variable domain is KAGVTQTPRYLIKTRGQQVTLSCSPISGHRSVSWYQQTPGQGLQFLFEYFSETQRNKGNFPGRFSGRQFSNSRSEMNVSTLELGDSALYLCASSSDRSSYEQYFGPGTRLTVT.

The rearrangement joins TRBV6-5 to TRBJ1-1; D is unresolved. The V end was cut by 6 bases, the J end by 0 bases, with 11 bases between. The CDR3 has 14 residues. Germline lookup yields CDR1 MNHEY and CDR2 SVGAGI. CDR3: CASSSPELNTEAFF. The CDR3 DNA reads TGTGCCAGCAGCAGTCCAGAATTGAACACTGAAGCTTTCTTT.

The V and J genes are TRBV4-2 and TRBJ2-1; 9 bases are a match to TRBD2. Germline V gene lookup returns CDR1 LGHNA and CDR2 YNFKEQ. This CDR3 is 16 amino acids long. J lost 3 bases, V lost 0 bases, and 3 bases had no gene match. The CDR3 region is CASSQEPSGVYNEQFF. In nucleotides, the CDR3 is TGTGCCAGCAGCCAAGAACCTAGCGGGGTCTACAATGAGCAGTTCTTC.